These T cell receptor beta chains were read from a single sample in a study of T cell responses to AZD1222 COVID-19 vaccine. Sequencing was performed with immunoSEQ multiplex PCR; in TCRdb, only in-frame clones are kept and a portion is missing. This table holds about 160,000 clones, approximately 91% found once. Sequenced material: peripheral blood, taken on day 0 of AZD1222 vaccination. Source of these receptors: an adult in good health. Both conserved end residues are part of each CDR3. The D gene is left open where the match is weak. Not every row has a clone size; where given, it reads once, few, many or a size class.

j_call clone_size v_call d_call cdr3_aa cdr3_nt
TRBJ1-3 . TRBV7-7 . CASSQNFQGTGAGNTIYF TGTGCTAGCAGCCAAAATTTCCAGGGGACGGGTGCTGGAAACACCATATATTTT
TRBJ1-2 . TRBV28 . CASSLGFGDYGYTF TGTGCCAGCAGTTTAGGCTTCGGGGACTATGGCTACACCTTC
TRBJ2-5 . TRBV28 TRBD1 CASSLPTGAFETQYF TGTGCCAGCAGTTTACCCACAGGGGCTTTCGAGACCCAGTACTTC
TRBJ2-1 . TRBV7-8 TRBD2 CASRPLIAGANEQFF TGTGCCAGCAGACCTCTTATAGCGGGAGCTAATGAGCAGTTCTTC
TRBJ2-7 few TRBV27 TRBD1 CASSLSGTGSEQYF TGTGCCAGCAGTTTGTCCGGGACAGGGAGCGAGCAGTACTTC
TRBJ1-3 . TRBV5-6 . CASSTSGLPSSGNTIYF TGTGCCAGCAGCACCTCGGGACTCCCGAGCTCTGGAAACACCATATATTTT
TRBJ2-7 few TRBV29-1 TRBD2 CSVEVTSGSFYEQYF TGCAGCGTTGAAGTAACTAGCGGGAGTTTCTACGAGCAGTACTTC
TRBJ1-2 . TRBV6-1 . CASSESPRGGYTF TGTGCCAGCAGTGAATCCCCCCGGGGGGGCTACACCTTC
TRBJ1-1 . TRBV28 . CAAPTTVGLANTEAFF TGTGCCGCTCCAACGACCGTGGGCTTAGCGAACACTGAAGCTTTCTTT
TRBJ2-1 . TRBV10-1 . CASSDSLDYNEQFF TGCGCCAGCAGTGACAGTCTGGACTACAATGAGCAGTTCTTC
TRBJ2-5 . TRBV5-1 . CASSTGTLGETQYF TGCGCCAGCAGCACCGGGACTCTGGGAGAGACCCAGTACTTC
TRBJ2-1 . TRBV15 TRBD1 CATALGGQITYNEQFF TGTGCCACCGCTTTAGGGGGACAGATCACCTACAATGAGCAGTTCTTC
TRBJ1-2 . TRBV7-8 . CASSLGAQGRGYTF TGTGCCAGCAGCTTAGGAGCACAGGGCAGGGGCTACACCTTC
TRBJ2-3 . TRBV19 . CASGGLGNTDTQYF TGTGCCAGTGGGGGACTGGGGAACACAGATACGCAGTATTTT
TRBJ2-1 . TRBV12-3/TRBV12-4 . CASSPYLRDGGFF TGTGCCAGCAGTCCATACCTCCGGGACGGGGGGTTCTTC
TRBJ1-2 . TRBV5-5 . CASSLGADGYTF TGTGCCAGCAGCTTGGGAGCCGATGGCTACACCTTC
TRBJ1-1 . TRBV27 TRBD1 CASSSPDRIPLGDTEAFF TGTGCCAGCAGTTCCCCGGACAGGATCCCACTGGGGGACACTGAAGCTTTCTTT
TRBJ1-2 . TRBV7-2 TRBD1 CASSSFTGGAIYGYTF TGTGCCAGCAGCTCTTTTACAGGGGGCGCGATCTATGGCTACACCTTC
TRBJ1-5 . TRBV5-6 . CASSLGRNQPQHF TGTGCCAGCAGCCTCGGTCGAAATCAGCCCCAGCATTTT
TRBJ1-4 . TRBV27 TRBD1 CASSPDGQGNGKLFF TGTGCCAGCAGTCCTGACGGACAGGGAAATGGAAAACTGTTTTTT
TRBJ1-4 once TRBV5-3 . CARSFPGHPNPTNEKLFF TGTGCCAGAAGCTTCCCGGGACACCCGAATCCAACTAATGAAAAACTGTTTTTT
TRBJ2-3 . TRBV10-3 TRBD2 CAISGLGGLGDTQYF TGTGCCATCAGTGGACTCGGGGGACTAGGGGATACGCAGTATTTT
TRBJ1-3 . TRBV3-1/TRBV3-2 . CASSQVPGASGNTIYF TGTGCCAGCAGCCAAGTACCTGGGGCTTCTGGAAACACCATATATTTT
TRBJ1-1 once TRBV27 . CASSLHLLNTEAFF TGTGCCAGCAGTTTACACCTCCTGAACACTGAAGCTTTCTTT
TRBJ1-5 . TRBV19 TRBD1 CASRKGQGTYQPQHF TGTGCCAGTAGAAAGGGACAGGGGACCTATCAGCCCCAGCATTTT
TRBJ1-2 . TRBV15 . CATSRGGGYTF TGTGCCACCAGCAGAGGGGGAGGCTACACCTTC
TRBJ2-3 . TRBV27 . CASSLSIGADTQYF TGTGCCAGCAGTTTATCGATCGGCGCAGATACGCAGTATTTT
TRBJ2-1 . TRBV27 . CASSPRLGHNEQFF TGTGCCAGCAGCCCCCGACTAGGCCACAATGAGCAGTTCTTC
TRBJ2-1 . TRBV9 . CASSRGINNEQFF TGTGCCAGCTCCCGGGGGATTAACAATGAGCAGTTCTTC
TRBJ2-5 medium-sized TRBV28 . CASSFFDRRGTQYF TGTGCCAGCAGTTTCTTCGACCGCAGAGGAACCCAGTACTTC
TRBJ1-1 . TRBV3-1/TRBV3-2 . CASDRKVGDTEAFF TGTGCCAGCGACAGGAAGGTGGGGGACACTGAAGCTTTCTTT
TRBJ1-2 . TRBV5-6 TRBD1 CASSPRQGPPYYGYTF TGTGCCAGCAGCCCCCGACAGGGTCCCCCCTACTATGGCTACACCTTC
TRBJ2-5 . TRBV5-8 TRBD2 CASSLLVLAGAAETQYF TGTGCCAGCAGCTTGTTGGTCCTAGCGGGAGCGGCTGAGACCCAGTACTTC
TRBJ2-1 once TRBV9 . CASSVPVGGAQFF TGTGCCAGCAGCGTGCCCGTGGGGGGGGCGCAGTTCTTC
TRBJ1-4 . TRBV19 . CATLGKGGEKLFF TGTGCCACCCTGGGTAAGGGCGGAGAAAAACTGTTTTTT
TRBJ2-7 . TRBV30 . CAWSPGPNYEQYF TGTGCCTGGAGCCCAGGACCAAATTACGAGCAGTACTTC
TRBJ2-7 few TRBV10-3 . CAISSLLIPEQYF TGTGCCATCAGTTCTCTTCTTATTCCCGAGCAGTACTTC
TRBJ2-1 . TRBV13 . CASSANYNEQFF TGTGCCAGCAGCGCGAACTACAATGAGCAGTTCTTC
TRBJ2-1 . TRBV9 . CASSPHHRAEQFF TGTGCCAGCAGCCCCCACCACAGGGCTGAGCAGTTCTTC
TRBJ1-1 . TRBV28 . CASSFQGGNTEAFF TGTGCCAGCAGTTTCCAGGGAGGGAACACTGAAGCTTTCTTT
TRBJ1-1 . TRBV6-2/TRBV6-3 . CASSNDRPKAFF TGTGCCAGCAGTAACGACAGGCCAAAAGCTTTCTTT
TRBJ1-2 . TRBV9 . CASSVGVEGSGGYTF TGTGCCAGCAGCGTAGGGGTTGAAGGAAGCGGTGGCTACACCTTC
TRBJ1-3 . TRBV9 . CASSVDGPSSGNTIYF TGTGCCAGCAGCGTAGACGGTCCCAGCTCTGGAAACACCATATATTTT
TRBJ1-5 . TRBV19 . CASSIVGGGGNQPQHF TGTGCCAGTAGTATAGTTGGGGGAGGGGGCAATCAGCCCCAGCATTTT
TRBJ1-1 once TRBV7-9 . CASSFIGGVDTEAFF TGTGCCAGCAGCTTTATAGGGGGGGTGGACACTGAAGCTTTCTTT
TRBJ1-5 . TRBV19 TRBD1 CASSMRQGAGNQPQHF TGTGCCAGTAGTATGAGACAGGGGGCGGGCAATCAGCCCCAGCATTTT
TRBJ2-7 . TRBV5-1 . CASSLTGGQIYEQYF TGCGCCAGCAGCTTAACCGGGGGTCAAATCTACGAGCAGTACTTC
TRBJ2-7 . TRBV5-4 TRBD1 CASSLSRGLAGEQYF TGTGCCAGCAGCTTGTCCAGGGGGCTTGCGGGGGAGCAGTACTTC
TRBJ1-2 . TRBV19 . CASIGQLGGFYGYTF TGTGCCAGTATTGGGCAGCTGGGGGGATTCTATGGCTACACCTTC
TRBJ2-6 . TRBV5-4 TRBD1 CASSLVHRGPGANVLTF TGTGCCAGCAGCTTGGTGCACAGGGGGCCTGGGGCCAACGTCCTGACTTTC
TRBJ1-1 . TRBV19 . CASQNGGGTEAFF TGTGCCAGTCAGAATGGAGGGGGCACTGAAGCTTTCTTT
TRBJ2-3 . TRBV28 . CASSKGGRSGSADTQYF TGTGCCAGCAGCAAGGGGGGGCGGAGTGGTTCGGCAGATACGCAGTATTTT
TRBJ2-1 . TRBV7-3 TRBD2 CASSPGGTSVPEQFF TGTGCCAGCAGCCCCGGAGGGACTAGCGTACCTGAGCAGTTCTTC
TRBJ1-5 . TRBV19 . CASSPSGGNNQPQHF TGTGCCAGTAGCCCTAGCGGGGGAAACAATCAGCCCCAGCATTTT
TRBJ2-5 . TRBV19 TRBD2 CASSLSRGGHLSQETQYF TGTGCCAGTAGTCTAAGTCGGGGGGGGCACCTCAGCCAAGAGACCCAGTACTTC
TRBJ1-5 . TRBV27 . CASKIPPSRVQPQHF TGTGCCAGCAAAATACCGCCCTCCCGGGTCCAGCCCCAGCATTTT
TRBJ1-6 . TRBV2 . CASSEGGRSSYNSPLHF TGTGCCAGCAGTGAAGGGGGCAGGAGCTCCTATAATTCACCCCTCCACTTT
TRBJ1-5 . TRBV7-2 . CASSLGANQPQHF TGTGCCAGCAGCTTAGGAGCTAATCAGCCCCAGCATTTT
TRBJ1-2 . TRBV7-2 . CASSLALGGQGRGYTF TGTGCCAGCAGCTTAGCGCTAGGGGGGCAGGGCCGAGGCTACACCTTC